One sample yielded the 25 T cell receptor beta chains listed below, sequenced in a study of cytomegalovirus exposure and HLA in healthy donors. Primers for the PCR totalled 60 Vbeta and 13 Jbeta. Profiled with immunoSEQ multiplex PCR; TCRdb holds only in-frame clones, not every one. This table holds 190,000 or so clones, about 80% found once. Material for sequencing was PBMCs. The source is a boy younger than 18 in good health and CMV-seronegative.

Here the CDR3 reads CASSQSQGNSGNTIYF. The DNA of the CDR3 is TGTGCCAGCAGCCAATCTCAGGGGAACTCTGGAAACACCATATATTTT. The chain employs TRBV16 and TRBJ1-3; a weak D match, TRBD1 (6 bases). Trimming removed 0 bases at V and 0 bases at J, with 9 bases between. The germline V gene encodes CDR1 KGHSY and CDR2 FQNENV. CDR3 size: 16 residues.

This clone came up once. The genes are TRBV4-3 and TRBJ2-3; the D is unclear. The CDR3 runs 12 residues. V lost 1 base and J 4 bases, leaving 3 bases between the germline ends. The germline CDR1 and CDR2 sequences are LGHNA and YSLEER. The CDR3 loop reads CASSQVADTQYF. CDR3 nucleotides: TGCGCCAGCAGCCAAGTCGCAGATACGCAGTATTTT.

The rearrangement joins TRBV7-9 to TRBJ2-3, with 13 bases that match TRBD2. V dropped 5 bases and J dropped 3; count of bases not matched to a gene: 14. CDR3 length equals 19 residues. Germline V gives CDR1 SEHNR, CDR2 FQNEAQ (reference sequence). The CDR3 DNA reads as TGTGCCAGCAGCCCACGACTACTAGCGGGGGGGCCTGTTACAGATACGCAGTATTTT. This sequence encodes CASSPRLLAGGPVTDTQYF.

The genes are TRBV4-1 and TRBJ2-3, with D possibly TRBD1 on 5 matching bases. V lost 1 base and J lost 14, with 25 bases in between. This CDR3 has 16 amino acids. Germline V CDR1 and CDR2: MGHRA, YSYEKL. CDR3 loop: CASSQVPETAMAPLYF. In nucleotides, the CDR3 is TGCGCCAGCAGCCAAGTGCCAGAGACAGCGATGGCCCCCTTGTATTTT.

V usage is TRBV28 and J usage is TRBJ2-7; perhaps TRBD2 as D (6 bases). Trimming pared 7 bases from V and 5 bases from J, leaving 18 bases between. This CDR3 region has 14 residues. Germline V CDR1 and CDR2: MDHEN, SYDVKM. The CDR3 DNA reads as TGTGCCAGCAAGACGGGGGAGTTTGAAGACGAGCAGTACTTC. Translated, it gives CASKTGEFEDEQYF.

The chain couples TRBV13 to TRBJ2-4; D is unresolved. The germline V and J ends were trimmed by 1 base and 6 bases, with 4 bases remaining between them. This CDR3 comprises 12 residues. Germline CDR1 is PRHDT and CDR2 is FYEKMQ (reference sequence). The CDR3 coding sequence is TGTGCCAGCAGCTTAGCTTTAAACATTCAGTACTTC. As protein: CASSLALNIQYF.

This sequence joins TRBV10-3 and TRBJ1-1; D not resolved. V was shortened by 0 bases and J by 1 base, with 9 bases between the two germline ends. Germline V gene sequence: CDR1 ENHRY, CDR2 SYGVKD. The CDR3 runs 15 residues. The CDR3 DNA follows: TGTGCCATCAGTGAGTCGAACAGTCCGAACACTGAAGCTTTCTTT. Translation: CAISESNSPNTEAFF.

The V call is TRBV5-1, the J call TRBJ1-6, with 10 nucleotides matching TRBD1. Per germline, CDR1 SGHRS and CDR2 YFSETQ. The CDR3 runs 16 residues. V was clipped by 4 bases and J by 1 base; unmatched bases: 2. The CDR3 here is CASSPGQGSYNSPLHF. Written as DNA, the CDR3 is TGCGCCAGCAGCCCGGGACAGGGGTCCTATAATTCACCCCTCCACTTT.

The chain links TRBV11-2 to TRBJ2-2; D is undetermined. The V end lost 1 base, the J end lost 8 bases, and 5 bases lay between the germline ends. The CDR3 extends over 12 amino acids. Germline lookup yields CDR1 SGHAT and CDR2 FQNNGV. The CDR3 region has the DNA TGTGCCAGCAGCTTAGTCGGTGGGGAGCTGTTTTTT. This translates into CASSLVGGELFF.

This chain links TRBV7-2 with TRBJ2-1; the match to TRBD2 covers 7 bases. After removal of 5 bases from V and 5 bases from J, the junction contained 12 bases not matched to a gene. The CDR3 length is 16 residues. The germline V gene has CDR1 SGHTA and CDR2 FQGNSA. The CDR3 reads CASSPRGGGKNNEQFF. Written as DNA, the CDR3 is TGTGCCAGCAGCCCCAGAGGCGGGGGTAAAAACAATGAGCAGTTCTTC.

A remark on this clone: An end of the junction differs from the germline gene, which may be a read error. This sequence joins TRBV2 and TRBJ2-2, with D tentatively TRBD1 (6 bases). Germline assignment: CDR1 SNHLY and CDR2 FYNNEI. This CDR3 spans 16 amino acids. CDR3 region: CASSLQGTVNAGELFF. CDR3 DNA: TGTGCCAGCAGTCTACAGGGAACTGTGAACGCCGGGGAGCTGTTTTTT.

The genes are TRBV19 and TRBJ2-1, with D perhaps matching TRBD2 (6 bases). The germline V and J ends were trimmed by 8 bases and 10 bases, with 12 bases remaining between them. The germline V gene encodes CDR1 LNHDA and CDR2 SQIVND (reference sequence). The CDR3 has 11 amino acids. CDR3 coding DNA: TGTGCCAGTCATCGGGACTCCGAGCAGTTCTTC. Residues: CASHRDSEQFF. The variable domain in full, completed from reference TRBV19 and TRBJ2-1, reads DGGITQSPKYLFRKEGQNVTLSCEQNLNHDAMYWYRQDPGQGLRLIYYSQIVNDFQKGDIAEGYSVSREKKESFPLTVTSAQKNPTAFYLCASHRDSEQFFGPGTRLTVL.

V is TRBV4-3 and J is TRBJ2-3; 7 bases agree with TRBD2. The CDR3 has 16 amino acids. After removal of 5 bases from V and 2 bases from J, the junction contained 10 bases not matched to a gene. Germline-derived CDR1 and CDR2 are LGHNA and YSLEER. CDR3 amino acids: CASSAQSGNPTDTQYF. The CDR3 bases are TGCGCCAGCAGCGCACAGAGCGGGAATCCCACAGATACGCAGTATTTT.

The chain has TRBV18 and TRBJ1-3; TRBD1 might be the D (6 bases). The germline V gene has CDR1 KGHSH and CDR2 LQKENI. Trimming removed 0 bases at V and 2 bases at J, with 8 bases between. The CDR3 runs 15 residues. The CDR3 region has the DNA TGTGCCAGCTCACCACCAACAGGGCCTGGAAACACCATATATTTT. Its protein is CASSPPTGPGNTIYF.

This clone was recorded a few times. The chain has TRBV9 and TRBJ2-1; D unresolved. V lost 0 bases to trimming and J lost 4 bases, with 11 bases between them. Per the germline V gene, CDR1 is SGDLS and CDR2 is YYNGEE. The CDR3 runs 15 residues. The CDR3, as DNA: TGTGCCAGCAGCGTAGTTCTTGGAGATTACAATGAGCAGTTCTTC. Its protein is CASSVVLGDYNEQFF.

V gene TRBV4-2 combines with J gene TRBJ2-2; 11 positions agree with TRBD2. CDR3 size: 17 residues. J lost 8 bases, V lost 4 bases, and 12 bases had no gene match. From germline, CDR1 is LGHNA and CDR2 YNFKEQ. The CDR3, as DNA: TGTGCCAGCAGCCCCCAGGGGTTAGCGGGGGGGCGAGGGGAGCTGTTTTTT. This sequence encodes CASSPQGLAGGRGELFF.

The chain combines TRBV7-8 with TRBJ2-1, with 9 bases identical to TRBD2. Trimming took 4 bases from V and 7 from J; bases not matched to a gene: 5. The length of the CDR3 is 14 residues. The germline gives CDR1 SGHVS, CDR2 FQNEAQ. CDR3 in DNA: TGTGCCAGCAGCTCTAGCGGGGCGCTTAATGAGCAGTTCTTC. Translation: CASSSSGALNEQFF.

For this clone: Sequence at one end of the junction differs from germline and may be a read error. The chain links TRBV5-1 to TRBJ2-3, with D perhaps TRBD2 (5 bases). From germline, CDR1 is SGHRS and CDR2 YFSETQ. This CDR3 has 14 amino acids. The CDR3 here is CASSLEASTDTRYF. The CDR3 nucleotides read TGCGCCAGCAGCTTGGAAGCTAGCACAGATACGCGGTATTTT.

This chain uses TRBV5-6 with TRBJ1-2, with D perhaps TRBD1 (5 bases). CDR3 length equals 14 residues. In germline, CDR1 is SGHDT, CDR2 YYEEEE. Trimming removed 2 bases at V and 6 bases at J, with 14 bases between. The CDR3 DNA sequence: TGTGCCAGCAGCTTTTTAAAGGGGAGGAATGGCTACACCTTC. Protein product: CASSFLKGRNGYTF.

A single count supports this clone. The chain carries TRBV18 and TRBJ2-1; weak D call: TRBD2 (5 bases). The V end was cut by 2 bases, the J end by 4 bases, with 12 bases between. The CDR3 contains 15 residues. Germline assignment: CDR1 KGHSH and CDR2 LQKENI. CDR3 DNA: TGTGCCAGCTCACCAGGTTTCCGGAGGTACAATGAGCAGTTCTTC. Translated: CASSPGFRRYNEQFF.

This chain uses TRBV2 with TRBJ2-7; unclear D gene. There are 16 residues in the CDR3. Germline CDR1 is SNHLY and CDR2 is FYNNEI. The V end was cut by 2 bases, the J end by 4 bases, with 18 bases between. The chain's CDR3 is CASSEIEQPTSYEQYF. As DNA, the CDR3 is TGTGCCAGCAGTGAAATAGAACAGCCGACCTCGTACGAGCAGTACTTC.

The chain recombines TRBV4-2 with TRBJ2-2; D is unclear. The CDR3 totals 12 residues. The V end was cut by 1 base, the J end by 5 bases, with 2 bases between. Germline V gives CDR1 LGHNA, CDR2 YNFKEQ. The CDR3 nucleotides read TGTGCCAGCAGCCAAGTAACCGGGGAGCTGTTTTTT. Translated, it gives CASSQVTGELFF.

For the CDR3, the DNA is TGTGCCATCAGTGGTTCGGGGGATGGAAACACCATATATTTT. Amino acids: CAISGSGDGNTIYF. The genes are TRBV10-3 and TRBJ1-3, with D possibly TRBD1 on 5 matching bases. Per the germline V gene, CDR1 is ENHRY and CDR2 is SYGVKD. CDR3 size: 14 residues. Trimming stripped 4 bases from V and 3 bases from J, with 10 bases between.

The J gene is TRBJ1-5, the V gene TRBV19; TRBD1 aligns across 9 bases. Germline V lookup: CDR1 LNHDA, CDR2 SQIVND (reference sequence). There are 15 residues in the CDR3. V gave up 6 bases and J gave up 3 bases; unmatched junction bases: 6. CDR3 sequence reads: CASSRDRAFNQPQHF. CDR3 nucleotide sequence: TGTGCCAGTAGCCGGGACAGGGCTTTCAATCAGCCCCAGCATTTT.

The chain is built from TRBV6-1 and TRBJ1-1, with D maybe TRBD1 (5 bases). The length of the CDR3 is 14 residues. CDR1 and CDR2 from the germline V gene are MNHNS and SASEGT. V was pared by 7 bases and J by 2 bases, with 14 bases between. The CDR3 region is CASTAGRGNTEAFF. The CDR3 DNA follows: TGTGCCAGCACCGCGGGACGGGGAAACACTGAAGCTTTCTTT.